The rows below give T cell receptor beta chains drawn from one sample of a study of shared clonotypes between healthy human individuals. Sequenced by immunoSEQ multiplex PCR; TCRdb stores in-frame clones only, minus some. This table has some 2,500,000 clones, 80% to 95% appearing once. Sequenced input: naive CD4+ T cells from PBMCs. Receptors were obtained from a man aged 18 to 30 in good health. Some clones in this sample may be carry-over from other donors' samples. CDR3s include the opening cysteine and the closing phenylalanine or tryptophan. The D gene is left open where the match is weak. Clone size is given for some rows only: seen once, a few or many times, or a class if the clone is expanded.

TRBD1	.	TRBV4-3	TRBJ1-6	CASSQDRGQGSSPLHF	TGCGCCAGCAGCCAAGATAGGGGGCAGGGGTCGTCACCCCTCCACTTT
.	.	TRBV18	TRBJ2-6	CASSPLSYSGANVLTF	TGTGCCAGCTCACCACTCTCTTACTCTGGGGCCAACGTCCTGACTTTC
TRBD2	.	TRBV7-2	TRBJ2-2	CASSPVPMGLAVNTGELFF	TGTGCCAGCAGCCCGGTACCAATGGGACTAGCGGTGAACACCGGGGAGCTGTTTTTT
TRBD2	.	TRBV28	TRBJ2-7	CASSSPSGTFGQYF	TGTGCCAGCAGTTCTCCTAGCGGTACTTTCGGGCAGTACTTC
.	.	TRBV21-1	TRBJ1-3	CASSKAPIGFSGNTIYF	TGTGCCAGCAGCAAAGCACCTATCGGGTTTTCTGGAAACACCATATATTTT
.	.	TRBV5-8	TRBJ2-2	CASSGSDRKDTGELFF	TGTGCCAGCAGCGGCAGCGACAGGAAAGACACCGGGGAGCTGTTTTTT
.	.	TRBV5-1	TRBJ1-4	CASSFYQGRGEKLFF	TGCGCCAGCAGCTTTTACCAGGGGAGGGGCGAAAAACTGTTTTTT
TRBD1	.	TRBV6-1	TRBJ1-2	CASSDAPSRTGSNYGYTF	TGTGCCAGCAGTGATGCCCCATCAAGGACAGGATCTAACTATGGCTACACCTTC
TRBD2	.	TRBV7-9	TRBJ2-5	CASSLGLAEQETQYF	TGTGCCAGCAGCCTGGGACTAGCGGAACAAGAGACCCAGTACTTC
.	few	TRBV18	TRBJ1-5	CASSPSSLEPQHF	TGTGCCAGCTCACCTTCTTCATTAGAGCCCCAGCATTTT
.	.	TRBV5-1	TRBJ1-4	CASRYREYNEKLFF	TGCGCCAGCAGATACAGGGAGTATAATGAAAAACTGTTTTTT
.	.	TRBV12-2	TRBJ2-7	CASRPRDREGEQYF	TGTGCAAGTCGGCCCCGGGACAGGGAGGGCGAGCAGTACTTC
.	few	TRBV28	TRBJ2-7	CASSLVGVLSYEQYF	TGTGCCAGCAGTTTGGTCGGGGTCCTCTCCTACGAGCAGTACTTC
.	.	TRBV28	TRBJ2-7	CASSNPGRGYRSSYEQYF	TGTGCCAGCAGTAACCCTGGCAGGGGCTATAGGAGCTCCTACGAGCAGTACTTC